The 26 T cell receptor beta chains below all came from one sample that was sequenced in a study of regulatory T cells in long-lasting Graves disease. For TCR beta, libraries came from iRepertoire HTBI primers and Arm-PCR of CDR3 regions. TCRdb recomputed calls from the multiplex PCR reads with MiXCR, one row per CDR3 protein. The sample records about 460,000 distinct CDR3 sequences, 22% being singletons. The time point is: persistent/refractory GD, antithyroid drugs over 5 years with positive TRAb. Scientists built the TCR library using RNA that was extracted from PBMCs. The material sequenced was peripheral blood mononuclear cells (PBMCs), taken when the disease was refractory, from a patient treated with antithyroid drugs. These receptors all come from a female donor with Graves disease.

This clonotype came up many times. The V call is TRBV29-1, the J call TRBJ1-1; no reliable D call. Germline V CDR1 and CDR2: SQVTM, ANQGSEA. The ends were cut back, 4 bases at V and 0 bases at J, with 6 bases in the middle. The CDR3 has 12 residues. The DNA of the CDR3 is TGCAGCGTTGTGCTCTTGAACACTGAAGCTTTCTTT. Translation gives CSVVLLNTEAFF.

This clonotype was recorded only once. The V and J genes are TRBV28 and TRBJ2-3; TRBD2 matches 12 bases. The CDR3 extends over 16 amino acids. The V and J ends lost 6 bases and 5 bases, in that order; junction bases with no gene match: 9. CDR1 and CDR2 from the germline V gene are MDHEN and SYDVKM. The CDR3 coding sequence is TGTGCCAGCAGCTACGGACTAGCGGGAAACGTAGATACGCAGTATTTT. Translation: CASSYGLAGNVDTQYF.

This clonotype has at least ten counts. This chain connects TRBV28 to TRBJ2-7; 7 bases agree with TRBD1. The V and J ends lost 5 bases and 0 bases, in that order; junction bases with no gene match: 4. The CDR3 runs 14 residues. The germline gives CDR1 MDHEN, CDR2 SYDVKM. CDR3 sequence: CASSIGDSSYEQYF. The CDR3 nucleotides are TGTGCCAGCAGTATAGGGGACAGCTCCTACGAGCAGTACTTC. Drawing the rest from reference TRBV28 and TRBJ2-7, the complete variable domain is DVKVTQSSRYLVKRTGEKVFLECVQDMDHENMFWYRQDPGLGLRLIYFSYDVKMKEKGDIPEGYSVSREKKERFSLILESASTNQTSMYLCASSIGDSSYEQYFGPGTRLTVT.

This clonotype was seen repeatedly, ten times or more. The chain joins TRBV28 to TRBJ2-5, with TRBD1 matching over 7 bases. The CDR3 spans 15 residues. Trimming took 7 bases from V and 0 from J; bases not matched to a gene: 8. CDR1 MDHEN and CDR2 SYDVKM come from the germline V gene. CDR3: CASTPDRVYQETQYF. The CDR3 coding sequence is TGTGCCAGCACCCCCGACAGGGTGTACCAAGAGACCCAGTACTTC.

The CDR3 sequence: CAWSARTSFNTGELFF. CDR3 in DNA: TGTGCCTGGAGTGCCCGGACTAGCTTTAACACCGGGGAGCTGTTTTTT. J is TRBJ2-2 and V is TRBV30, with 8 bases fitting TRBD2. The CDR3 runs 16 residues. Trimming at V came to 1 base and at J to 2 bases, leaving 6 bases not matched to a gene. CDR1 is GTSNPN, CDR2 SVGIG, per germline (reference sequence).

This clonotype was seen many times. The rearrangement links TRBV28 to TRBJ2-5, with D possibly being TRBD1 or TRBD2 (5 bases each). Trimming shortened V by 5 bases and J by 2 bases, and 12 bases separated the two germline ends. CDR1 is MDHEN, CDR2 SYDVKM, per germline. This CDR3 has 14 residues. In DNA, the CDR3 is TGTGCCAGCAGTCCGGGGCGCATACAAGAGACCCAGTACTTC. It encodes CASSPGRIQETQYF.

The J gene is TRBJ1-2, the V gene TRBV7-9; no firm D call. The CDR3 has 16 residues. Germline CDR1 is SEHNR and CDR2 is FQNEAQ (reference sequence). V lost 5 bases to trimming and J lost 1 base, with 17 bases between them. As DNA, the CDR3 is TGTGCCAGCAGCCTGAGGCGGCTTGGGGTTAACTATGGCTACACCTTC. Protein: CASSLRRLGVNYGYTF.

This clonotype has just a few counts. This sequence joins TRBV19 and TRBJ2-6; 7 bases map to TRBD1. The germline CDR1 and CDR2 sequences are LNHDA and SQIVND (reference sequence). This CDR3 has 16 residues. J lost 1 base, V lost 3 bases, and 3 bases had no gene match. In nucleotides, the CDR3 is TGTGCCAGTAGTATCCTGACAGGGTCTGGGGCCAACGTCCTGACTTTC. Translated, it gives CASSILTGSGANVLTF.

The chain couples TRBV18 to TRBJ1-5, with D possibly being TRBD1 (6 bases). CDR1 and CDR2 (germline): KGHSH, LQKENI. V was cut by 6 bases and J by 2 bases, with 23 bases left in between. This CDR3 region has 18 residues. The DNA for the CDR3 is TGTGCCAGCTCCCGCGATCCCCAGGGGACGGTCGGCAATCAGCCCCAGCATTTT. Encoded protein: CASSRDPQGTVGNQPQHF.

This chain uses TRBV5-5 with TRBJ2-5; possible D gene TRBD2, 6 bases. Trimming pared 7 bases from V and 1 base from J, leaving 14 bases between. The CDR3 is made up of 14 amino acids. Germline-derived CDR1 and CDR2 are SGHKS and YYEKEE (reference sequence). The CDR3, as DNA: TGTGCCAGCCGCTCAGGGACTCCCCAAGAGACCCAGTACTTC. It specifies CASRSGTPQETQYF.

This clonotype was seen repeatedly, ten times or more. The rearrangement joins TRBV28 to TRBJ1-1; 9 nucleotides agree with TRBD1. Trimming cost V 5 bases and J 1 base; bases outside gene matches: 11. Per germline, CDR1 MDHEN and CDR2 SYDVKM. The CDR3 consists of 17 residues. The CDR3 sequence: CASSPQSMGQGNTEAFF. The CDR3 region has the DNA TGTGCCAGCAGTCCTCAATCAATGGGACAGGGGAACACTGAAGCTTTCTTT.

This clonotype was picked up many times. The V call is TRBV15, the J call TRBJ1-1; 7 bases are a match to TRBD1. Germline CDR1 and CDR2: LNHNV and YYDKDF (reference sequence). The CDR3 is 14 residues long. With 3 bases clipped from V and 1 base from J, the junction kept 2 bases outside the gene matches. CDR3 nucleotides: TGTGCCACCAGCAGGGGACAGACGAACACTGAAGCTTTCTTT. Translated, it gives CATSRGQTNTEAFF.

Only a few counts were recorded for this clonotype. V usage is TRBV5-1 and J usage is TRBJ1-2; no clear D. Trimming cost V 1 base and J 6 bases, with 13 bases left between them. Per germline, CDR1 SGHRS and CDR2 YFSETQ. The CDR3 loop spans 14 amino acids. The CDR3 loop is CASSLRYPEDGYTF. The CDR3 nucleotides are TGCGCCAGCAGCTTGCGGTACCCCGAGGATGGCTACACCTTC.

The chain joins TRBV3-1 to TRBJ2-3; D is unresolved. CDR3 length: 15 residues. Germline values: CDR1 LGHDT, CDR2 YNNKEL (reference sequence). The V end lost 0 bases, the J end lost 0 bases, and 7 bases lay between the germline ends. In DNA form, the CDR3 reads TGTGCCAGCAGCCAAGAATTGGGCAGCACAGATACGCAGTATTTT. Its translation is CASSQELGSTDTQYF.

The rearrangement links TRBV4-1 to TRBJ1-1; D not certain. V dropped 0 bases and J dropped 4 bases, with 18 bases sitting between them. CDR1 and CDR2 from the germline V gene are MGHRA and YSYEKL. The CDR3 is 17 amino acids. The DNA for the CDR3 is TGCGCCAGCAGCCAAGATTTGGGCGGCTCGTGGAGCACTGAAGCTTTCTTT. It codes for CASSQDLGGSWSTEAFF.

About this clonotype: A much larger clone lies one base from this, so it may be a read error. V gene TRBV27 combines with J gene TRBJ2-5; no reliable D call. Trimming cost V 8 bases and J 2 bases, with 18 bases left between them. CDR3 length: 15 residues. In germline, CDR1 is MNHEY, CDR2 SMNVEV (reference sequence). The CDR3 spells CASGPYLLGQETQYF. In DNA, the CDR3 is TGTGCCAGCGGTCCCTACCTCTTGGGGCAAGAGACCCAGTACTTC.

The chain couples TRBV7-3 to TRBJ2-5, with 8 bases lining up with TRBD2. The CDR3 loop spans 17 amino acids. V was clipped by 5 bases and J by 5 bases; unmatched bases: 16. Germline V gene data show CDR1 as SGHTA and CDR2 as FQGTGA. The CDR3 loop is CASSRWGSGEGSETQYF. The DNA of the CDR3 is TGTGCCAGCAGCCGGTGGGGTAGCGGGGAGGGAAGTGAGACCCAGTACTTC.

This clonotype was seen more than once but under ten times. The J gene is TRBJ2-7, the V gene TRBV29-1; D is possibly TRBD2 (5 bases). V was shortened by 5 bases and J by 0 bases, with 14 bases between the two germline ends. The CDR3 runs to 14 residues. Germline-derived CDR1 and CDR2 are SQVTM and ANQGSEA. CDR3 loop: CSVTWGSVSYEQYF. The CDR3 DNA sequence: TGCAGCGTTACCTGGGGTAGCGTCTCCTACGAGCAGTACTTC.

This clonotype was seen many times. The chain is built from TRBV30 and TRBJ1-2; TRBD1 might be the D (6 bases). Germline values: CDR1 GTSNPN, CDR2 SVGIG (reference sequence). This CDR3 contains 13 residues. V lost 2 bases and J lost 8, with 15 bases in between. Here the CDR3 DNA reads TGTGCCTGGAGTAGGGGACACGGGGCCGGCTACACCTTC. Its protein product is CAWSRGHGAGYTF.

The chain employs TRBV5-1 and TRBJ1-1; a weak D match, TRBD1 (5 bases). CDR1 and CDR2 from the germline V gene are SGHRS and YFSETQ. The CDR3 length is 17 residues. Trimming left V 0 bases short and J 1 base short, with 16 bases between. The CDR3 sequence is CASSLAGRGLANTEAFF. In DNA, the CDR3 is TGCGCCAGCAGCTTGGCCGGGAGGGGATTGGCGAACACTGAAGCTTTCTTT.

In this sample, this clonotype turned up many times. This chain links TRBV6-2 or TRBV6-3 with TRBJ2-7; maybe TRBD1 (6 bases). V lost 8 bases, J lost 2 bases, and 16 bases lay in between. This CDR3 is built from 14 residues. Per germline, CDR1 MNHEY and CDR2 SVGEGT. In nucleotides, the CDR3 is TGTGCCAGCGGGGCAGGGGTGGCGACCTACGAGCAGTACTTC. It translates to CASGAGVATYEQYF.

The rearrangement links TRBV3-1 to TRBJ1-3; D ambiguous. V was pared by 5 bases and J by 0 bases, with 8 bases between. The CDR3 is made up of 14 amino acids. Germline lookup yields CDR1 LGHDT and CDR2 YNNKEL (reference sequence). The CDR3 protein is CASSWTASGNTIYF. The CDR3 region has the DNA TGTGCCAGCAGCTGGACGGCCTCTGGAAACACCATATATTTT. Looking up the rest from reference TRBV3-1 and TRBJ1-3 gives the full variable domain: DTAVSQTPKYLVTQMGNDKSIKCEQNLGHDTMYWYKQDSKKFLKIMFSYNNKELIINETVPNRFSPKSPDKAHLNLHINSLELGDSAVYFCASSWTASGNTIYFGEGSWLTVV.

This clonotype was counted many times. This chain links TRBV28 with TRBJ2-7; D unresolved. Germline CDR1 reads MDHEN; CDR2 reads SYDVKM. V was cut by 6 bases and J by 0 bases, with 9 bases left in between. This CDR3 region has 13 residues. CDR3: CASSSESSYEQYF. The DNA of the CDR3 is TGTGCCAGCAGCAGTGAGAGCTCCTACGAGCAGTACTTC.

In its sample, this clonotype was seen a few times. V gene TRBV20-1 combines with J gene TRBJ2-7; TRBD2 matches 8 bases. CDR3 length: 14 residues. The V segment lost 6 bases and the J segment 1 base; nucleotides outside the gene matches: 8. CDR1 is DFQATT and CDR2 is SNEGSKA in the germline V gene (reference sequence). CDR3 in amino acids: CSAGGAGSSYEQYF. CDR3 DNA sequence: TGCAGTGCCGGGGGGGCCGGGTCTTCCTACGAGCAGTACTTC.

This clonotype was seen a single time. V and J are TRBV19 and TRBJ1-3, with D perhaps matching TRBD1 (6 bases). Per germline, CDR1 LNHDA and CDR2 SQIVND (reference sequence). Trimming shortened V by 7 bases and J by 4 bases, and 14 bases separated the two germline ends. The CDR3 totals 14 residues. The CDR3 region has the DNA TGTGCCAGTACAGAACAGGGCTGGGGAAACACCATATATTTT. Amino acids: CASTEQGWGNTIYF.

This clonotype was counted a single time. This sequence joins TRBV6-2 or TRBV6-3 and TRBJ2-5; 14 bases map to TRBD2. The CDR3 has 18 amino acids. Germline CDR1 is MNHEY and CDR2 is SVGEGT. Trimming removed 7 bases from V and 5 bases from J; junction bases left unmatched: 15. The CDR3 is CASKEPSKGLAGAETQYF. In nucleotides, the CDR3 is TGTGCCAGCAAAGAACCTTCCAAGGGACTAGCGGGGGCGGAGACCCAGTACTTC.